These T cell receptor beta chains were read from a single sample in a study of blood T cell repertoires in COVID-19. Measured with immunoSEQ multiplex PCR; TCRdb has only the in-frame clones, and not every one. The table records 400,000 to 450,000 clones, approximately 90% of them present only once. The sequenced sample consisted of PBMCs or T cells enriched from blood (not recorded which). Every receptor here comes from a man aged 25-45 years who had recovered from COVID-19. Each CDR3 is given with its conserved first and last residue. The order of the fields is D gene, clone size, CDR3 length, V gene, J gene, CDR3 DNA, CDR3 protein. D genes are given only for firm matches. Not all rows give a size; the values are once, few, many and, for expanded clones, a class.

NA	NA	14	TRBV18	TRBJ2-2	TGTGCCAGCTCCCCGGGGGTGGACACCGGGGAGCTGTTTTTT	CASSPGVDTGELFF
NA	few	15	TRBV3-1/TRBV3-2	TRBJ2-7	TGTGCCAGCAGCCAACCCACCCTCGGGAAATACGAGCAGTACTTC	CASSQPTLGKYEQYF
TRBD1	NA	16	TRBV18	TRBJ2-2	TGTGCCAGCTCACCACCCGGGACAGGGAGCACCGGGGAGCTGTTTTTT	CASSPPGTGSTGELFF
NA	few	14	TRBV4-1	TRBJ1-1	TGCGCCAGCAGCCAACAGATAATGAACACTGAAGCTTTCTTT	CASSQQIMNTEAFF
TRBD2	NA	16	TRBV30	TRBJ2-2	TGTGCCTGGAGTGGGGCGGGAGGGCTGGTCACCGGGGAGCTGTTTTTT	CAWSGAGGLVTGELFF
NA	NA	14	TRBV11-3	TRBJ2-1	TGTGCCAGCAGCTCCCGAGGAGCCTACAATGAGCAGTTCTTC	CASSSRGAYNEQFF
TRBD1	NA	15	TRBV30	TRBJ2-1	TGTGCCTGGACCCCAGAGGACAGGGGAGGGAATGAGCAGTTCTTC	CAWTPEDRGGNEQFF
TRBD2	NA	15	TRBV6-4	TRBJ2-1	TGTGCCAGCAGTGTTGTCCAGGGAGGGGTCAATGAGCAGTTCTTC	CASSVVQGGVNEQFF
NA	NA	14	TRBV6-2/TRBV6-3	TRBJ1-1	TGTGCCAGCAGCCCACAGAGTTTGAACACTGAAGCTTTCTTT	CASSPQSLNTEAFF
TRBD2	few	14	TRBV3-1/TRBV3-2	TRBJ2-7	TGTGCCAGCAGCGCGCGGGAGTTCGCCTACGAGCAGTACTTC	CASSAREFAYEQYF
NA	few	16	TRBV19	TRBJ2-3	TGTGCCAGTAGTCCCCCCTTTTACAGTAGCACAGATACGCAGTATTTT	CASSPPFYSSTDTQYF
NA	NA	16	TRBV19	TRBJ1-5	TGTGCCACAGAGGACGAGACAGGTCGGTACAATCAGCCCCAGCATTTT	CATEDETGRYNQPQHF
NA	few	15	TRBV11-1	TRBJ1-3	TGTGCCAGCAGCCCACAGGTTTTTGGAGGAAACACCATATATTTT	CASSPQVFGGNTIYF